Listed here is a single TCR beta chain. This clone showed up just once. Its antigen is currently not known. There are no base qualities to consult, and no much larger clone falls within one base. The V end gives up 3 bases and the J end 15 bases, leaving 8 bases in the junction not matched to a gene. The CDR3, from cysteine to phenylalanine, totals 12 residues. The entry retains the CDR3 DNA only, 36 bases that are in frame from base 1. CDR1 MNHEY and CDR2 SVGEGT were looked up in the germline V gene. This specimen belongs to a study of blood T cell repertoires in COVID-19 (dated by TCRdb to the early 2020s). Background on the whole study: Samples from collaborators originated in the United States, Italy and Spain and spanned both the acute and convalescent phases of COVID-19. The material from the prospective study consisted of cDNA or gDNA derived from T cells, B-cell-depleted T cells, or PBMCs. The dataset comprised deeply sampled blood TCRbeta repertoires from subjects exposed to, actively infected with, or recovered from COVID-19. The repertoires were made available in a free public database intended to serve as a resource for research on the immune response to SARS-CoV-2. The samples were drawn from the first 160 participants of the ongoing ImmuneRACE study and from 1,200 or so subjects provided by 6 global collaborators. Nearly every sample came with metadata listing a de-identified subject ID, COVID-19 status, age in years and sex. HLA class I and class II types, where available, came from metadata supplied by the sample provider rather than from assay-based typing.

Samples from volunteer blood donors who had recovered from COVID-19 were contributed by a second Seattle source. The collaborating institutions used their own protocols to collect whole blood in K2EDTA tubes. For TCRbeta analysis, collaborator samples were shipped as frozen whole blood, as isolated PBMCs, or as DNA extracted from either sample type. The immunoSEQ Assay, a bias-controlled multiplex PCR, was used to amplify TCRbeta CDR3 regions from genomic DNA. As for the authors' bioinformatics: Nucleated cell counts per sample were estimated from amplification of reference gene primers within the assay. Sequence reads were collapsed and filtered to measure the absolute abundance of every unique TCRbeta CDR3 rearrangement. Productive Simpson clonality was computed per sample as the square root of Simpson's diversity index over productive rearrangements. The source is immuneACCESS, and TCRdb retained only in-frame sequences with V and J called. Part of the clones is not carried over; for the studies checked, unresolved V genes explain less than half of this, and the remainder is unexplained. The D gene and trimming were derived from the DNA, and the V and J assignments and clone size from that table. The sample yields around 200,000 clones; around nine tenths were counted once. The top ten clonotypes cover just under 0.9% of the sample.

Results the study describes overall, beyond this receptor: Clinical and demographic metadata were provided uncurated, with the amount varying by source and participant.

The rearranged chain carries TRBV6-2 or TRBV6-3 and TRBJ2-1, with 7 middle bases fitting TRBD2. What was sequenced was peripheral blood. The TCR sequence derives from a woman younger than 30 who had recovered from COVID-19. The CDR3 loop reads CASSYIGRTLFF. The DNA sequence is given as TGTGCCAGCAGTTATATCGGGAGGACCCTGTTCTTC.